A selection of T cell receptor beta chains follows, all from one sample in a study of CD8 T cells in Susac syndrome. TCRdb redid the calling of the immunoSEQ multiplex PCR reads with MiXCR, one entry per CDR3 protein. The sample carries about 200,000 distinct CDR3 sequences, around nine tenths recorded once. The specimen was CD4+ T cells from PBMCs. These receptors were collected from a human donor with Susac syndrome. Both conserved end residues are part of each CDR3. D genes are given only for firm matches. Clone size is stated in some rows and not others, as once, few, many or a class when expanded.

v_call	cdr3_length	j_call	clone_size	d_call	cdr3_nt	cdr3_aa
TRBV28	14	TRBJ2-4	NA	NA	TGTGCCAGCGCCCAGGGGGGGGCCCAAAACATTCAGTACTTC	CASAQGGAQNIQYF
TRBV6-1	11	TRBJ2-3	NA	NA	TGTGCCAGCAGTGAAAAGCGAACGCAGTATTTT	CASSEKRTQYF
TRBV3-1	17	TRBJ2-1	NA	NA	TGTGCCAGCAGCCAGGTTGGACAGACATTTACCTACAATGAGCAGTTCTTC	CASSQVGQTFTYNEQFF
TRBV20-1	12	TRBJ1-2	NA	NA	TGCAGTGCTAGAGAAGGGATCTATGGCTACACCTTC	CSAREGIYGYTF
TRBV19	15	TRBJ1-1	NA	NA	TGTGCCATCTCCCGTCGGGGGAATGCGAACACTGAAGCTTTCTTT	CAISRRGNANTEAFF
TRBV11-3	14	TRBJ2-5	few	NA	TGTGCCAGCAGCATAAGGGCGTACCAAGAGACCCAGTACTTC	CASSIRAYQETQYF
TRBV5-1	15	TRBJ2-7	NA	NA	TGCGCCAGCAGCTTGGATGGGACGCGACCCTACGAGCAGTACTTC	CASSLDGTRPYEQYF
TRBV9	14	TRBJ2-7	NA	NA	TGTGCCAGCAGCGCCCGGGAGAGTGGGCTCGAGCAGTACTTC	CASSARESGLEQYF
TRBV7-6	16	TRBJ1-2	once	NA	TGTGCCAGCAGCTTAGCCAGGGGACCAGCTAACTATGGCTACACCTTC	CASSLARGPANYGYTF
TRBV19	19	TRBJ1-5	NA	NA	TGTGCCAGTAGTATAGACCACAGGGTGGTGCGTGTTGGCAATCAGCCCCAGCATTTT	CASSIDHRVVRVGNQPQHF
TRBV12-3/TRBV12-4	16	TRBJ1-1	once	NA	TGTGCCAGCAGACTAGCTAAGGGGCTAGGAGACACTGAAGCTTTCTTT	CASRLAKGLGDTEAFF
TRBV2	15	TRBJ1-5	NA	NA	TGTGCCAGCAGTGTTGAGGACAGCGACAATCAGCCCCAGCATTTT	CASSVEDSDNQPQHF
TRBV6-1	16	TRBJ2-5	NA	TRBD1	TGTGCCAGCAGCCGAACAGGGGACCCTACCAGGGAGACCCAGTACTTC	CASSRTGDPTRETQYF
TRBV9	15	TRBJ1-1	NA	NA	TGTGCCAGCAGCGTACGGGGAACGGGGAACACTGAAGCTTTCTTT	CASSVRGTGNTEAFF
TRBV2	15	TRBJ2-5	NA	NA	TGTGCCAGCAGTGAAACTACGCGGGGACAAGGGACCCAGTACTTC	CASSETTRGQGTQYF
TRBV10-3	12	TRBJ2-7	NA	NA	TGTGCCATCAGCTCCGGGACAAGCGAGCAGTACTTC	CAISSGTSEQYF
TRBV20-1	16	TRBJ2-1	once	NA	TGCAGTGCTAGAGGGTGGGGGGACGGGAGCTACAATGAGCAGTTCTTC	CSARGWGDGSYNEQFF
TRBV2	12	TRBJ1-2	NA	NA	TGTGCCAGCAGTGAACGGGGGGCAACCTACACCTTC	CASSERGATYTF
TRBV21-1	17	TRBJ2-1	NA	NA	TGTGCCAGCAGCAAACCTGTACCGGGACAGGGGATAAATGAGCAGTTCTTC	CASSKPVPGQGINEQFF
TRBV28	12	TRBJ2-7	NA	NA	TGTGCCAGCAGTTCCAGATACTACGAGCAGTACTTC	CASSSRYYEQYF
TRBV7-9	15	TRBJ2-3	NA	TRBD2	TGTGCCAGCAGCTTACTAGCGGGAGATCGAGATACGCAGTATTTT	CASSLLAGDRDTQYF
TRBV6-2/TRBV6-3	15	TRBJ2-5	NA	TRBD2	TGTGCCAGCAGTTACCCTCTAGCGGGGGTAGAGACCCAGTACTTC	CASSYPLAGVETQYF
TRBV28	14	TRBJ2-7	NA	NA	TGTGCCAGCAGTTTGGGGGACCTCTCCTACGAGCAGTACTTC	CASSLGDLSYEQYF
TRBV3-1	17	TRBJ2-2	NA	TRBD2	TGTGCCAGCAGCCGCCTTACTAGCGGGGTGAACACCGGGGAGCTGTTTTTT	CASSRLTSGVNTGELFF
TRBV12-3/TRBV12-4	15	TRBJ2-2	NA	TRBD2	TGTGCCAGCAATCCCGGGACTAGCGGGACCGGGGAGCTGTTTTTT	CASNPGTSGTGELFF
TRBV19	14	TRBJ2-1	NA	NA	TGTGCCAGTAGTCAGGGTAGGTCCTACAATGAGCAGTTCTTC	CASSQGRSYNEQFF
TRBV20-1	12	TRBJ2-3	NA	NA	TGCAGTGCTCTTAGAAGCACAGATACGCAGTATTTT	CSALRSTDTQYF
TRBV6-6	15	TRBJ2-1	NA	NA	TGTGCCAGCAGTTACCGACTAGAAGACTACAATGAGCAGTTCTTC	CASSYRLEDYNEQFF
TRBV6-5	15	TRBJ2-2	NA	TRBD1	TGTGCCAGCAGTTACGGACAGGTGAAGGCCGGGGAGCTGTTTTTT	CASSYGQVKAGELFF
TRBV20-1	10	TRBJ1-2	NA	NA	TGCAGTGCCTCGCGGTATGGCTACACCTTC	CSASRYGYTF
TRBV28	12	TRBJ2-7	NA	NA	TGTGCCAGCAGTTTTGGACTCTACGAGCAGTACTTC	CASSFGLYEQYF
TRBV20-1	14	TRBJ1-2	NA	NA	TGCAGTGCTAGAGATTGGCGCAAGAACTATGGCTACACCTTC	CSARDWRKNYGYTF
TRBV10-3	14	TRBJ1-1	once	TRBD1	TGTGCCATCAGTGCGGGACAGTCTAACACTGAAGCTTTCTTT	CAISAGQSNTEAFF
TRBV19	15	TRBJ2-3	NA	NA	TGTGCCAGTAGTATCGGCCAGGTTGGCACAGATACGCAGTATTTT	CASSIGQVGTDTQYF
TRBV9	14	TRBJ2-2	once	NA	TGTGCCAGCAGGGTTAACAGAGACACCGGGGAGCTGTTTTTT	CASRVNRDTGELFF
TRBV12-3/TRBV12-4	12	TRBJ2-7	NA	NA	TGTGCCAGCAGTATAGCACGGAACGAGCAGTACTTC	CASSIARNEQYF
TRBV9	12	TRBJ2-3	NA	NA	TGTGCCAGCAGCGCGTATTCGGATACGCAGTATTTT	CASSAYSDTQYF
TRBV19	14	TRBJ2-1	once	NA	TGTGCCAGTAGTACCGGGATCGAACACAATGAGCAGTTCTTC	CASSTGIEHNEQFF
TRBV24-1	12	TRBJ2-3	NA	NA	TGTGCCACCAGTGATTTCGGGGATACGCAGTATTTT	CATSDFGDTQYF
TRBV20-1	14	TRBJ1-5	NA	NA	TGCAGTGCGGGGGGCAGGGTTAACAATCAGCCCCAGCATTTT	CSAGGRVNNQPQHF
TRBV10-2	11	TRBJ1-1	NA	NA	TGCGCCAGCCAGATGAACACTGAAGCTTTCTTT	CASQMNTEAFF
TRBV9	19	TRBJ2-6	few	NA	TGTGCCAGCAGCGTAGGTGCTAGGGGGGAACTCTCTGGGGCCAACGTCCTGACTTTC	CASSVGARGELSGANVLTF
TRBV5-1	15	TRBJ1-1	once	TRBD1	TGCGCCAGCAGCGACGGACAGGGGGCGTACACTGAAGCTTTCTTT	CASSDGQGAYTEAFF
TRBV7-9	15	TRBJ2-5	NA	TRBD2	TGTGCCAGCAGCCCGCGACTAGCGGGGGGAGAGACCCAGTACTTC	CASSPRLAGGETQYF
TRBV6-2/TRBV6-3	16	TRBJ2-3	NA	NA	TGTGCCAGCAGTTATTTCGTGGCGCTTAGCACAGATACGCAGTATTTT	CASSYFVALSTDTQYF
TRBV6-1	13	TRBJ1-5	NA	NA	TGTGCCAGCCACAAATTAGTCAATCAGCCCCAGCATTTT	CASHKLVNQPQHF
TRBV10-3	15	TRBJ2-2	NA	NA	TGTGCCATCAGTGAAGGATTAGCCGGGACCGGGGAGCTGTTTTTT	CAISEGLAGTGELFF
TRBV5-5	16	TRBJ2-7	NA	TRBD1	TGTGCCAGCAGCTTGGACAGGGGGACCAGCTCCTACGAGCAGTACTTC	CASSLDRGTSSYEQYF
TRBV7-3	15	TRBJ2-2	NA	TRBD2	TGTGCCAGCAGTGTTTTGCGGGGGGGCACCGGGGAGCTGTTTTTT	CASSVLRGGTGELFF
TRBV7-9	16	TRBJ1-3	NA	TRBD1	TGTGCCAGCACCGTGACAGGGGTTACGTCTGGAAACACCATATATTTT	CASTVTGVTSGNTIYF